Listed below are T cell receptor beta chains from one sample, sequenced in a study of regulatory T cells in long-lasting Graves disease. TCRdb independently ran MiXCR on the multiplex PCR reads; one entry per CDR3 protein. The sample lists 350,000 to 500,000 distinct CDR3 sequences, roughly 21% occurring once. Sample: peripheral blood mononuclear cells (PBMCs), taken when the disease was refractory, from a patient treated with antithyroid drugs. The source is a female donor with Graves disease. Both conserved end residues are trimmed from each CDR3.

>TRBJ2-7|TRBV28
ASSLKTGMISYEQY
>TRBJ1-3|TRBV20-1
SAPRTGVNTIY
>TRBJ2-4|TRBV18
ASSPPGRDIQY
>TRBJ2-7|TRBV7-9
ASSLVQGGQY
>TRBJ2-3|TRBV12-5
ASGSGNTDTQY
>TRBJ2-5|TRBV28
ASSLGLAGGQETQY
>TRBJ2-5|TRBV2
ASSEGTSGRAETQY
>TRBJ2-7|TRBV3-1
ASSPQGLAGVEQY
>TRBJ2-7|TRBV27
ASRPGTSGSGEY
>TRBJ1-5|TRBV20-1
SARVGGNNQPQH
>TRBJ2-4|TRBV2
ASSPSQGNVAKNIQY
>TRBJ2-1|TRBV6-2/TRBV6-3
ASSYSWATYNEQF
>TRBJ2-2|TRBV25-1
ASSGSSFRELF
>TRBJ2-7|TRBV5-1
ASSLPSATYEQY
>TRBJ1-2|TRBV14
ASSPGTTGYT
>TRBJ2-5|TRBV19
ASTPTADQETQY
>TRBJ2-4|TRBV6-2/TRBV6-3
ASSYGQGRNIQY
>TRBJ1-5|TRBV10-3
AISEYQRGSNQPQH
>TRBJ2-5|TRBV29-1
SVQGLAGGPTETQY
>TRBJ1-1|TRBV27
ASSFLDRGPGTEAF
>TRBJ2-5|TRBV7-9
ASRLAGGASQY
>TRBJ1-1|TRBV5-4
ASSAVATGRTEAF
>TRBJ2-7|TRBV27
ASSLGGDRVRY
>TRBJ2-3|TRBV28
ASSVLADSTDTQY